A selection of T cell receptor beta chains follows, all from one sample in a study of CD8 T cells in Susac syndrome. TCRdb re-derived calls from the immunoSEQ multiplex PCR reads in MiXCR, one entry per CDR3 protein. The sample holds 90,000 to 110,000 distinct CDR3 sequences; roughly 95% are singletons and the top ten take more than 0.095%. Source material: CD4+ T cells from PBMCs. These receptors were obtained from a human donor in good health. Each CDR3 is given with its conserved first and last residue. A D gene is named only where the DNA matches it firmly. Clone size is stated in some rows and not others, as once, few, many or a class when expanded.

D	size	V	J	DNA	CDR3
TRBD1	NA	TRBV9	TRBJ1-3	TGTGCCAGCAGTGTGGGGACAGCGAGGTCACACACCATATATTTT	CASSVGTARSHTIYF
NA	NA	TRBV7-2	TRBJ2-5	TGTGCCAGCAGCTTAGGGCGGGAACCGCGGGAGACCCAGTACTTC	CASSLGREPRETQYF
NA	NA	TRBV3-1	TRBJ1-5	TGTGCCAGCAGCCAACAGATGGACAATCAGCCCCAGCATTTT	CASSQQMDNQPQHF
NA	NA	TRBV29-1	TRBJ1-2	TGCAGCGTTGTATCAGGGGACTATGGCTACACCTTC	CSVVSGDYGYTF
NA	NA	TRBV28	TRBJ1-5	TGTGCCAGCAGTCGGACGTGGGAGAGCAATCAGCCCCAGCATTTT	CASSRTWESNQPQHF
TRBD2	NA	TRBV20-1	TRBJ2-3	TGCAGTGCTAGCGATAGCGGGAGGGGGTCGGGCACAGATACGCAGTATTTT	CSASDSGRGSGTDTQYF
NA	few	TRBV5-1	TRBJ2-3	TGCGCCAGCAGAAACCGGGACATTCTAACAGATACGCAGTATTTT	CASRNRDILTDTQYF
NA	NA	TRBV7-2	TRBJ2-5	TGTGCCAGCAGCTTGGGTTCCACCAGGGAGACCCAGTACTTC	CASSLGSTRETQYF
TRBD2	NA	TRBV27	TRBJ2-7	TGTGCCACCTCGACTAGCGGGAGATACGAGCAGTACTTC	CATSTSGRYEQYF
NA	NA	TRBV4-2	TRBJ2-1	TGTGCCAGCAGCTTACAGGGGGCAAGGCGCGGGAGGGGAGTGAATGAGCAGTTCTTC	CASSLQGARRGRGVNEQFF
NA	NA	TRBV30	TRBJ1-6	TGTGCCTGCCCCGGGGGGAGAAGCAATTCACCCCTCCACTTT	CACPGGRSNSPLHF
TRBD2	NA	TRBV2	TRBJ2-1	TGTGCCAGCAGGCCCCTTGGAGCGGGGGGAGGAGGGAATGAGCAGTTCTTC	CASRPLGAGGGGNEQFF
TRBD2	NA	TRBV9	TRBJ2-5	TGTGCCAGCAGCGTAGGCCCAGGATTGACTAGCGGGGCCCAAGAGACCCAGTACTTC	CASSVGPGLTSGAQETQYF
TRBD2	NA	TRBV4-2	TRBJ2-7	TGTGCCAGCAGCCAAGGTGGGAGCGGGGGGTACCACGAGCAGTACTTC	CASSQGGSGGYHEQYF
TRBD2	NA	TRBV2	TRBJ2-7	TGTGCCAGCTCCGAAACGGCGGGGGGCGGCTACGAGCAGTACTTC	CASSETAGGGYEQYF
NA	NA	TRBV29-1	TRBJ2-7	TGCAGCGGCCGGGACGTTCCAGGCTACGAGCAGTACTTC	CSGRDVPGYEQYF
TRBD2	NA	TRBV6-1	TRBJ2-5	TGTGCCAGTGCGGTTGCGAGCGGAGGGGAGGGACCCCAAGAGACCCAGTACTTC	CASAVASGGEGPQETQYF
TRBD1	NA	TRBV29-1	TRBJ1-5	TGCAGCGTTGGGGGTGGGACAGGGAATCAGCCCCAGCATTTT	CSVGGGTGNQPQHF
TRBD1	NA	TRBV3-1	TRBJ1-2	TGTGCCAGCAGCCAAGAACCGACAGGGCCGTATGGCTACACCTTC	CASSQEPTGPYGYTF
TRBD2	NA	TRBV20-1	TRBJ2-7	TGCAGTGCTAGAGATCGGCTAGCGGGAGAATCCTACGAGCAGTACTTC	CSARDRLAGESYEQYF
TRBD2	NA	TRBV20-1	TRBJ2-5	TGCAGTGCTGGAACCGGGACTAGCGGGGGGAGAGAGACCCAGTACTTC	CSAGTGTSGGRETQYF
NA	NA	TRBV27	TRBJ2-3	TGTGCCAGCAGCCCCAGGGCCACAGATACGCAGTATTTT	CASSPRATDTQYF
TRBD1	NA	TRBV12-3/TRBV12-4	TRBJ1-4	TGTGCCAGCAGTTTACCCCGGACAGGGGGCGATGAAAAACTGTTTTTT	CASSLPRTGGDEKLFF